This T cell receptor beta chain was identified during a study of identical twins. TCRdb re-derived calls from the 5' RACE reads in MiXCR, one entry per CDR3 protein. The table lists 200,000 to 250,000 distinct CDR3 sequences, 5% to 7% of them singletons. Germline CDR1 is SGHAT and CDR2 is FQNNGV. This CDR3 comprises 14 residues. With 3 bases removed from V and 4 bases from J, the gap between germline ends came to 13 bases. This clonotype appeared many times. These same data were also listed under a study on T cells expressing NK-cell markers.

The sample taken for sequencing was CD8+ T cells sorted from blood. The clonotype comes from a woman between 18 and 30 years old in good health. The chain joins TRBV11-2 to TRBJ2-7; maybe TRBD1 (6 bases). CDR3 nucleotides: TGTGCCAGCAGCTTCGGTCAGGGGACGTACGAGCAGTACTTC. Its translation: CASSFGQGTYEQYF.